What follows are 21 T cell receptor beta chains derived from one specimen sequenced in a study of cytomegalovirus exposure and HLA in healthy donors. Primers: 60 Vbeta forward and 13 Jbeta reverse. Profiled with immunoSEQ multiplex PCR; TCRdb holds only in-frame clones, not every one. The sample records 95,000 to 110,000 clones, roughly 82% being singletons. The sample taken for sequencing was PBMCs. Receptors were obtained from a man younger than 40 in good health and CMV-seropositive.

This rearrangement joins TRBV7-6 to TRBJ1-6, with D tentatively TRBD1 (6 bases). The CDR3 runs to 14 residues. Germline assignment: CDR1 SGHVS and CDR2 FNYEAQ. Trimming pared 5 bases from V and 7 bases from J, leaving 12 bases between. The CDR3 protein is CASSQGYGNSPLHF. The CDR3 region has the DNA TGTGCCAGCAGCCAGGGGTATGGAAATTCACCCCTCCACTTT.

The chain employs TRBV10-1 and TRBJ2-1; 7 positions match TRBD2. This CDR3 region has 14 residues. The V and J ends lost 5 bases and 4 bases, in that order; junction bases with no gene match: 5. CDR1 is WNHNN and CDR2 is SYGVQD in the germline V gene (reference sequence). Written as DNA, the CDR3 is TGCGCCAGCAGTTACGCGGGGGATTACAATGAGCAGTTCTTC. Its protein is CASSYAGDYNEQFF.

CDR3 in amino acids: CASSPGTSGDTDTQYF. The CDR3 coding sequence is TGCGCCAGCAGCCCAGGGACTAGCGGGGACACAGATACGCAGTATTTT. This sequence joins TRBV5-1 and TRBJ2-3, with 13 bases that match TRBD2. The CDR3 has 16 amino acids. V was clipped by 4 bases and J by 2 bases; unmatched bases: 4. The germline V gene encodes CDR1 SGHRS and CDR2 YFSETQ.

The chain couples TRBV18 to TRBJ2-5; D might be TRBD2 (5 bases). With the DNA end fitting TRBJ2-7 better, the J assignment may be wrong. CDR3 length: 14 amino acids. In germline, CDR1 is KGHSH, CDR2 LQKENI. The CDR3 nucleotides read TGTGCCAGCTCACCTTGGATCGGGGACTACGAGCAGTACTTC. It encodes CASSPWIGDYEQYF.

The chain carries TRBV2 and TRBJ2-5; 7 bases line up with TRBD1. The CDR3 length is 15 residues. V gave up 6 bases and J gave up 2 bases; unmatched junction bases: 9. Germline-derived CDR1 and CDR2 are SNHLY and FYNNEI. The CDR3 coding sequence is TGTGCCAGCAGCCTTATGACAGGGTTACAAGAGACCCAGTACTTC. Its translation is CASSLMTGLQETQYF.

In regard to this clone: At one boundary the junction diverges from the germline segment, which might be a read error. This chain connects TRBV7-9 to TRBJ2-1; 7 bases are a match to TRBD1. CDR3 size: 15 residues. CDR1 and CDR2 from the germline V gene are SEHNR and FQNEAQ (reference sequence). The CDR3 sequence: CSSSSRQGSGNEQFF. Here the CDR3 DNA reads TGTTCCAGCAGTTCTCGACAGGGTTCTGGCAATGAGCAGTTCTTC.

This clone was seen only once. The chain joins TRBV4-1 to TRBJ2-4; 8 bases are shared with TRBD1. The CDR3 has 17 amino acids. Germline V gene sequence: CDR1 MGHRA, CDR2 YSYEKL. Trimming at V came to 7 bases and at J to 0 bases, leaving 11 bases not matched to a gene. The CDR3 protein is CASTSLRTGGAKNIQYF. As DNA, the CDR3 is TGCGCCAGCACATCCTTACGAACAGGGGGAGCCAAAAACATTCAGTACTTC.

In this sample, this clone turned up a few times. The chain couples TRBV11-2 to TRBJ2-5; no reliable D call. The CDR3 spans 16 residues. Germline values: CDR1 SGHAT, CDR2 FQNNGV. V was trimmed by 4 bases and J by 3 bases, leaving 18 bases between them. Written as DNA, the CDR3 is TGTGCCAGCAGCTCCCGGTCAGGCAGTGCCAAAGAGACCCAGTACTTC. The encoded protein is CASSSRSGSAKETQYF. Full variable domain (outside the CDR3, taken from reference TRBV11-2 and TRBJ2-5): EAGVAQSPRYKIIEKRQSVAFWCNPISGHATLYWYQQILGQGPKLLIQFQNNGVVDDSQLPKDRFSAERLKGVDSTLKIQPAKLEDSAVYLCASSSRSGSAKETQYFGPGTRLLVL.

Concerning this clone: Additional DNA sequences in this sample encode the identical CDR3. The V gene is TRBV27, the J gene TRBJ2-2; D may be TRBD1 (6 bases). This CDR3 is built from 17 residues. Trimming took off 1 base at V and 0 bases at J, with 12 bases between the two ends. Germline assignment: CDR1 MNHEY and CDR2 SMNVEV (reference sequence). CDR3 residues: CASSLFYTGSNTGELFF. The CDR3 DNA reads TGTGCCAGCAGTTTATTCTATACAGGGTCGAACACCGGGGAGCTGTTTTTT.

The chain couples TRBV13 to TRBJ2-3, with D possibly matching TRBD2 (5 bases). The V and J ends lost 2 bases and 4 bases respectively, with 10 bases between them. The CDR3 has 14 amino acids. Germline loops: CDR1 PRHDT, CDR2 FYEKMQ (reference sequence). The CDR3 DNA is TGTGCCAGCAGCTTAAGGGAGCTTTCAGATACGCAGTATTTT. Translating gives CASSLRELSDTQYF.

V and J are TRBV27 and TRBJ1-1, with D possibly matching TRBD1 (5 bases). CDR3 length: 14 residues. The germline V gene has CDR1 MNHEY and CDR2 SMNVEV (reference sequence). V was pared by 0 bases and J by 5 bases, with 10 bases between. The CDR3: CASSLSRGWTEAFF. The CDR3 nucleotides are TGTGCCAGCAGTTTATCTAGGGGTTGGACTGAAGCTTTCTTT.

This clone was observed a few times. CDR3 in amino acids: CASSDRGGGYTF. CDR3 DNA: TGCGCCAGCAGTGACAGGGGCGGGGGCTACACCTTC. The chain links TRBV10-2 to TRBJ1-2; D is possibly TRBD1 (6 bases). The V gene lost 3 bases and the J gene lost 8 bases, with 10 bases spanning the gap. Germline CDR1 reads WSHSY; CDR2 reads SAAADI. The CDR3 runs 12 residues.

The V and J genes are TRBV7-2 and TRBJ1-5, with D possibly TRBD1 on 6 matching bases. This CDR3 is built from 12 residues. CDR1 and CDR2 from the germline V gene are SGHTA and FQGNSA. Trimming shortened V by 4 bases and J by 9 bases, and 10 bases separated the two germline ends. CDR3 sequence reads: CASSSRGAPQHF. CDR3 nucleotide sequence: TGTGCCAGCAGCTCCAGGGGAGCGCCCCAGCATTTT. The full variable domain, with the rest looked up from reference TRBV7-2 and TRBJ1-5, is GAGVSQSPSNKVTEKGKDVELRCDPISGHTALYWYRQSLGQGLEFLIYFQGNSAPDKSGLPSDRFSAERTGGSVSTLTIQRTQQEDSAVYLCASSSRGAPQHFGDGTRLSIL.

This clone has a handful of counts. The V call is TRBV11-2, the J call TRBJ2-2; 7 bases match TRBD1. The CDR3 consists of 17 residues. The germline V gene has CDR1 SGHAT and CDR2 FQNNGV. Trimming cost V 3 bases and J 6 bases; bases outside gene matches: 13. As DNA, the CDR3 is TGTGCCAGCAGCTTTGACAGACAGGGTTTAATTCCCGGGGAGCTGTTTTTT. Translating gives CASSFDRQGLIPGELFF.

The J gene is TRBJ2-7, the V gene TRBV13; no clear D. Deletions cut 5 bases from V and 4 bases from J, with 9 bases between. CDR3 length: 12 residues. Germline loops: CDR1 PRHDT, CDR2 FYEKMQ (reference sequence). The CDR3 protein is CASSVTVYEQYF. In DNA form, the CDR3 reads TGTGCCAGCAGCGTCACAGTTTACGAGCAGTACTTC.

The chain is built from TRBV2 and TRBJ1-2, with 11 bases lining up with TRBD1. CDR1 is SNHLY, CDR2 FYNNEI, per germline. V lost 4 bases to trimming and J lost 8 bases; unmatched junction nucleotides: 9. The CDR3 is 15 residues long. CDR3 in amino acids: CASSVGTGGKQGYTF. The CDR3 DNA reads TGTGCCAGCAGTGTGGGGACAGGGGGGAAGCAAGGCTACACCTTC.

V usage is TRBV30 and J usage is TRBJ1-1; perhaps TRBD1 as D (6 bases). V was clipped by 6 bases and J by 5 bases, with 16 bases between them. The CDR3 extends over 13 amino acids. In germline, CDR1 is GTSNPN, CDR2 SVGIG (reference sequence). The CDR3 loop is CACEQGKGTEAFF. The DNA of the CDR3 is TGTGCCTGTGAACAGGGAAAGGGGACTGAAGCTTTCTTT.

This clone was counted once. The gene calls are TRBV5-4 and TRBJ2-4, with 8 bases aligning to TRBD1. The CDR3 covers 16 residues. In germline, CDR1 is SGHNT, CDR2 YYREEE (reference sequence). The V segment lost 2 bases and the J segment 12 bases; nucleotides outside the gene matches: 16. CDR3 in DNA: TGTGCCAGCAGCTTAGGGCCAGGGGGCCAAGCAAGCAGTCAGTACTTC. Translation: CASSLGPGGQASSQYF.

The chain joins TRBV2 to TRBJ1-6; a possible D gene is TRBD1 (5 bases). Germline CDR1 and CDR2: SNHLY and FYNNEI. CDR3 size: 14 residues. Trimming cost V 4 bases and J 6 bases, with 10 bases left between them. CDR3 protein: CASSGRGGNSPLHF. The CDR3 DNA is TGTGCCAGCAGTGGGAGGGGTGGTAATTCACCCCTCCACTTT.

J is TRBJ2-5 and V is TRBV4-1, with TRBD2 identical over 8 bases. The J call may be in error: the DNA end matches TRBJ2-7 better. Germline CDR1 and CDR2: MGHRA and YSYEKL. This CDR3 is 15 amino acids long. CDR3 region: CASSQGRGGGYEQYF. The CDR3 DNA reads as TGCGCCAGCAGCCAAGGTCGGGGGGGCGGTTACGAGCAGTACTTC.

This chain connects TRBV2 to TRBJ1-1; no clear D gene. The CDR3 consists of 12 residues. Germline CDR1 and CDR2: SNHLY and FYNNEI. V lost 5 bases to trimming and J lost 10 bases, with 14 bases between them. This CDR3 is CASSRRAGSAFF. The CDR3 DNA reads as TGTGCCAGCAGTAGAAGGGCGGGGTCAGCTTTCTTT.